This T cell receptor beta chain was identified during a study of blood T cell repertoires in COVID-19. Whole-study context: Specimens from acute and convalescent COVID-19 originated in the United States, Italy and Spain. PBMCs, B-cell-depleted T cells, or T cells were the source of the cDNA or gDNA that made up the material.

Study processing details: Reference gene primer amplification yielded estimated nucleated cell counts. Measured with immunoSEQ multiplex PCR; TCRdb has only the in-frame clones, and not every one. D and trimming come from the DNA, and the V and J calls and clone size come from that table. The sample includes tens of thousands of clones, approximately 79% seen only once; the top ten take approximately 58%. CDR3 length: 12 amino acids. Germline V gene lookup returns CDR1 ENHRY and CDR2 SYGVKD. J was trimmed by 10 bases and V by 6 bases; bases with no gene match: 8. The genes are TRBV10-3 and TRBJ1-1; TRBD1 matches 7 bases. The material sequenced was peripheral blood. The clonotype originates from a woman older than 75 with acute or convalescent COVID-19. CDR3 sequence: CAIREGQRGAFF. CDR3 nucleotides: TGTGCCATCAGGGAGGGACAGCGGGGAGCTTTCTTT.